The 7 T cell receptor beta chains presented below share a single source sample, sequenced in a study of CD8+ T cells in alopecia areata. Once RNA had been extracted, it was reverse transcribed into cDNA to act as the sequencing template. Produced via immunoSEQ multiplex PCR; TCRdb's table is partial and in-frame only. The table shows about 94,000 clones, with more than 65% occurring only once. Sample treatment: oral pan-JAK inhibitor, 5-10 mg twice daily. This material consisted of CD8+ T cells sorted from blood, taken at approximately week 42, from a patient treated with tofacitinib. These receptors came from a human donor with alopecia areata.

The chain has TRBV11-2 and TRBJ2-3, with TRBD2 identical over 8 bases. The CDR3 extends over 15 amino acids. Trimming cost V 1 base and J 2 bases; bases outside gene matches: 2. Germline V lookup: CDR1 SGHAT, CDR2 FQNNGV. The chain's CDR3 is CASSLGGGNTDTQYF. As DNA, the CDR3 is TGTGCCAGCAGCTTAGGCGGGGGGAACACAGATACGCAGTATTTT.

The rearrangement uses TRBV19 and TRBJ2-1; 10 bases map to TRBD2. The germline gives CDR1 LNHDA, CDR2 SQIVND (reference sequence). The V gene end was trimmed by 3 bases and the J gene end by 4 bases; junction bases not matched to a gene: 3. CDR3 length: 15 residues. CDR3 in DNA: TGTGCCAGTAGTATGTCTAGCGGGGGTTACAATGAGCAGTTCTTC. Protein sequence: CASSMSSGGYNEQFF.

The chain combines TRBV30 with TRBJ1-2; TRBD1 is a possible D gene (6 bases). The length of the CDR3 is 12 residues. The germline V gene encodes CDR1 GTSNPN and CDR2 SVGIG (reference sequence). This CDR3 reads CVSRGMDYGYTF. The CDR3 bases are TGTGTCTCCAGGGGTATGGACTATGGCTACACCTTC.

This clone has only one observation. The chain is built from TRBV19 and TRBJ1-6, with unresolved D. Germline CDR1 reads LNHDA; CDR2 reads SQIVND (reference sequence). The CDR3 consists of 14 residues. Trimming took off 5 bases at V and 10 bases at J, with 15 bases between the two ends. The CDR3 protein is CASSPGPRQSPLHF. CDR3 nucleotide sequence: TGTGCCAGTAGTCCCGGCCCAAGGCAGTCACCCCTCCACTTT.

The CDR3 protein is CASSGSYEQYF. The CDR3 nucleotides are TGTGCCAGCAGCGGGTCTTACGAGCAGTACTTC. J is TRBJ2-7 and V is TRBV11-2; D call uncertain. The V gene's germline CDR1 is SGHAT and CDR2 FQNNGV. The CDR3 runs 11 residues. V gave up 5 bases and J gave up 4 bases, with 6 bases separating them.

This sequence joins TRBV13 and TRBJ1-6, with 7 bases lining up with TRBD1. With V trimmed by 5 bases and J by 8 bases, 12 bases remained unmatched. This CDR3 is 16 amino acids long. Per germline, CDR1 PRHDT and CDR2 FYEKMQ (reference sequence). CDR3 residues: CASSTGTDAPDSPLHF. Written as DNA, the CDR3 is TGTGCCAGCAGCACAGGGACAGACGCGCCAGATTCACCCCTCCACTTT. Full variable domain (rest looked up from reference TRBV13 and TRBJ1-6): AAGVIQSPRHLIKEKRETATLKCYPIPRHDTVYWYQQGPGQDPQFLISFYEKMQSDKGSIPDRFSAQQFSDYHSELNMSSLELGDSALYFCASSTGTDAPDSPLHFGNGTRLTVT.

The chain combines TRBV19 with TRBJ1-1; 8 bases fit TRBD1. CDR3 size: 13 residues. CDR1 is LNHDA, CDR2 SQIVND, per germline (reference sequence). After removal of 3 bases from V and 7 bases from J, the junction contained 4 bases not matched to a gene. The CDR3 DNA reads as TGTGCCAGTAGTATGGGCAGGGGGCGTGAAGCTTTCTTT. It specifies CASSMGRGREAFF. Combining the CDR3 with reference TRBV19 and TRBJ1-1 gives the whole variable domain DGGITQSPKYLFRKEGQNVTLSCEQNLNHDAMYWYRQDPGQGLRLIYYSQIVNDFQKGDIAEGYSVSREKKESFPLTVTSAQKNPTAFYLCASSMGRGREAFFGQGTRLTVV.